This TCR beta chain was sequenced during a study of neurological immune-mediated disorders. Study-level results: Clinical and MRI features did not associate with the cluster found in multiple sclerosis patients.

This clonotype was seen ten or more times. As yet, its antigen is unknown. V lost 4 bases and J 1 base, leaving 16 bases between the germline ends. CDR3 length: 16 amino acids. Per germline, CDR1 PRHDT and CDR2 FYEKMQ (reference sequence). MiXCR was run by TCRdb on the 5' RACE reads, yielding one entry per CDR3 protein. The table includes around 60,000 distinct CDR3 sequences, 3% to 4% detected once. Stored at -80 C, 2 million PBMCs were the source of the unsorted libraries. This receptor was identified in an older woman with multiple sclerosis. The chain joins TRBV13 to TRBJ1-1; D uncertain. Input material: PBMCs. CDR3 sequence (DNA): TGTGCCAGCAGCTCGAGGACGACGACGGCGAACACTGAAGCTTTCTTT. Protein product: CASSSRTTTANTEAFF.